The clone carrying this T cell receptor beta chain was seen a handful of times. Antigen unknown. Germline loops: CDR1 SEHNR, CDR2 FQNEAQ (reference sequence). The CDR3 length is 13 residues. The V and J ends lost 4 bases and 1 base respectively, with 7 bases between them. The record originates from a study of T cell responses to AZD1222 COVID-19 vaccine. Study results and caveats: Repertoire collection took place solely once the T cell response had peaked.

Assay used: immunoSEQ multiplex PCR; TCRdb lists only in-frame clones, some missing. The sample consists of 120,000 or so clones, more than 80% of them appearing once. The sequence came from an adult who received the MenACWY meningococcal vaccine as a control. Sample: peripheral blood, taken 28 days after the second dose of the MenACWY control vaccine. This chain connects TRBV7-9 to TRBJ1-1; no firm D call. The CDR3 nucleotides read TGTGCCAGCAGCTGGACGGAGAACACTGAAGCTTTCTTT. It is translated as CASSWTENTEAFF.